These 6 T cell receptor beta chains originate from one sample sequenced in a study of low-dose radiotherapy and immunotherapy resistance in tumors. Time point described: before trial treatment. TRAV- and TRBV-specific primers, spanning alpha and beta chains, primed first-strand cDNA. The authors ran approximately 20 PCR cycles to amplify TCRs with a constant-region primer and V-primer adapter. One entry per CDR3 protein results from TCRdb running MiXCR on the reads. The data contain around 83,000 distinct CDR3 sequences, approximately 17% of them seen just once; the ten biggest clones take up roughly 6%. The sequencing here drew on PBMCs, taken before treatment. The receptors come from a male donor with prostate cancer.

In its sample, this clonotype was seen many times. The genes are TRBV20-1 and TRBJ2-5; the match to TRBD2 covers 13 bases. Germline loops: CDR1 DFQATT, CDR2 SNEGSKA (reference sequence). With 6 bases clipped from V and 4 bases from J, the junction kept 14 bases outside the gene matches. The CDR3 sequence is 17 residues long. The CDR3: CSAFTSGGAVGAETQYF. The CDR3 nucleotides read TGCAGTGCCTTTACTAGCGGGGGGGCCGTGGGTGCAGAGACCCAGTACTTC.

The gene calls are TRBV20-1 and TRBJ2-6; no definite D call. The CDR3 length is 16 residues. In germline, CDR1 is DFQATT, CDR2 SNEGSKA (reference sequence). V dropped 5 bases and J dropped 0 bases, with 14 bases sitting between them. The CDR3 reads CSAPLNGISGANVLTF. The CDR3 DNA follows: TGCAGTGCTCCGTTAAACGGTATCTCTGGGGCCAACGTCCTGACTTTC.

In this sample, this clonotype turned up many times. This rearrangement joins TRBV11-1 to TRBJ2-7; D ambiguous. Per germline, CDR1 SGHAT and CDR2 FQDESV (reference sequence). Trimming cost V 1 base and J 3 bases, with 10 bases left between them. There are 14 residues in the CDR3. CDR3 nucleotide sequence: TGTGCCAGCAGCTTAGTATCAGACGTCTACGAGCAGTACTTC. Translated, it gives CASSLVSDVYEQYF.

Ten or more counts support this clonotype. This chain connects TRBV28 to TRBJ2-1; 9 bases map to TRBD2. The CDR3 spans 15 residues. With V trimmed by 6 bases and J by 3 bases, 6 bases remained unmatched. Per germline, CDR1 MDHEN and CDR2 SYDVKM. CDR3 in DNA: TGTGCCAGCAGAGGGAGCGGGGGGCGCTACAATGAGCAGTTCTTC. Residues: CASRGSGGRYNEQFF.

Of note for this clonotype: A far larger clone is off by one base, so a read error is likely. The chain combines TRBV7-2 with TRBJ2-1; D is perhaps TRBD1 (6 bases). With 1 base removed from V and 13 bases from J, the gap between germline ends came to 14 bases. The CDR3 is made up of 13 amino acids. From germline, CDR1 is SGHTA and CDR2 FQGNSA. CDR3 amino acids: CASSLGPRGTQFF. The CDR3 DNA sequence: TGTGCCAGCAGCTTAGGGCCGAGGGGGACCCAGTTCTTC. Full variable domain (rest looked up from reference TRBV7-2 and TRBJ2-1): GAGVSQSPSNKVTEKGKDVELRCDPISGHTALYWYRQSLGQGLEFLIYFQGNSAPDKSGLPSDRFSAERTGGSVSTLTIQRTQQEDSAVYLCASSLGPRGTQFFGPGTRLTVL.

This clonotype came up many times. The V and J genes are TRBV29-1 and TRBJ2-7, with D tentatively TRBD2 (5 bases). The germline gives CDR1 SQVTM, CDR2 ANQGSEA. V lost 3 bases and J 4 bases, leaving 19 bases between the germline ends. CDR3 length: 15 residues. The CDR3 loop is CSVDQGSGLAYEQYF. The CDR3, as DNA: TGCAGCGTTGACCAAGGGAGCGGACTCGCATACGAGCAGTACTTC.